This entry describes one T cell receptor beta chain. As yet, its antigen is unknown. The entry originates in a study of CD8 T cells in ankylosing spondylitis. Findings of the study overall: Significantly higher representation of disease-linked clones was reported for matched ankylosing spondylitis synovial fluid.

It was by quantitative 5'-RACE with molecular barcodes that TCR beta libraries were made. TCRdb processed the 5' RACE reads anew with MiXCR; each CDR3 protein has one entry. This sample yields 230,000 or so distinct CDR3 sequences, of which under 30% are seen a single time; 0.5% to 0.65% belongs to the top ten. The sequence derives from a male donor with ankylosing spondylitis or in good health (not recorded which). What was sequenced was blood, either unsorted or a sorted T cell fraction (not recorded which).

CDR3 in DNA: TGCAGTGCTAGGGAGAGGTTGGGGAGCTCCTACAATGAGCAGTTCTTC. This gives the protein CSARERLGSSYNEQFF. The J gene is TRBJ2-1, the V gene TRBV20-1; maybe TRBD2 (5 bases). CDR3 length equals 16 residues. Looked up from germline, CDR1 is DFQATT and CDR2 is SNEGSKA (reference sequence). V dropped 3 bases and J dropped 0 bases, with 15 bases sitting between them.